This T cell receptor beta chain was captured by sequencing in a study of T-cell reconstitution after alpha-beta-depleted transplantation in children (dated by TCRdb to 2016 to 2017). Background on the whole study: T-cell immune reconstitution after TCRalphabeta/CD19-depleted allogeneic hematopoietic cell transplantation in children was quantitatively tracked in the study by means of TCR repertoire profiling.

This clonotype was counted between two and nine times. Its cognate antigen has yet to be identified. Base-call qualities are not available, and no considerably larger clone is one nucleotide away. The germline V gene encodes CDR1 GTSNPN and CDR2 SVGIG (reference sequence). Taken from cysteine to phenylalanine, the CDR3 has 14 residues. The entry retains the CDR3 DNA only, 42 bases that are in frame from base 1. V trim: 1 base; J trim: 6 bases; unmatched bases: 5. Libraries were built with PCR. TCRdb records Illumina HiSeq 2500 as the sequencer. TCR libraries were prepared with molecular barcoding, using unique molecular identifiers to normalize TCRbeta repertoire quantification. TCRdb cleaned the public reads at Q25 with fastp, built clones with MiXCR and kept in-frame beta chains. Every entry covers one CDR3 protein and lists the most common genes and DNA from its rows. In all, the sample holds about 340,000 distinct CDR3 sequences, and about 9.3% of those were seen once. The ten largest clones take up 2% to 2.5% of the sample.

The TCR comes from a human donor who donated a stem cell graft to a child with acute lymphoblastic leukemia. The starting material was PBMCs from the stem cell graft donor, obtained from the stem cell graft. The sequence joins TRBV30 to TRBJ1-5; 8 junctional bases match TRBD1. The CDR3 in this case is CAWSATGGRQPQHF. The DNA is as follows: TGTGCCTGGAGTGCCACAGGGGGACGTCAGCCCCAGCATTTT.